The rows below give T cell receptor beta chains drawn from one sample of a study of blood T cell repertoires in COVID-19. The data were produced by immunoSEQ multiplex PCR, yet TCRdb's version contains in-frame clones alone and is incomplete. The sample has 150,000 to 200,000 clones, roughly 88% seen once. Sequencing was performed on PBMCs or T cells enriched from blood (not recorded which). Source of these receptors: a woman under 30 who had recovered from COVID-19. Both conserved end residues are part of each CDR3. A D gene is named only where the DNA matches it firmly. Size values are once, few and many counts, or a class for expanded clones, and some rows have none.

>TRBJ2-1|TRBV3-1/TRBV3-2|NA|TRBD1
CASSQEGQGYNEQFF
TGTGCCAGCAGCCAAGAGGGACAGGGGTACAATGAGCAGTTCTTC
>TRBJ1-3|TRBV30|NA|NA
CAWKVGRAAGNTIYF
TGTGCCTGGAAGGTTGGCAGGGCAGCCGGAAACACCATATATTTT
>TRBJ1-6|TRBV7-9|NA|TRBD1
CASSARQGESPLHF
TGTGCCAGCAGCGCGAGACAGGGGGAATCACCCCTCCACTTT
>TRBJ2-7|TRBV5-1|few|TRBD1
CASSIVGQEYEQYF
TGCGCCAGCAGCATTGTGGGACAGGAGTACGAGCAGTACTTC
>TRBJ2-1|TRBV28|once|TRBD1
CASSPPGQGAYNEQFF
TGTGCCAGCAGTCCCCCGGGACAGGGCGCCTACAATGAGCAGTTCTTC
>TRBJ2-3|TRBV7-3|NA|NA
CATRRDSDTDTQYF
TGTGCCACCAGGAGGGACAGCGACACAGATACGCAGTATTTT
>TRBJ1-3|TRBV2|NA|NA
CASSNSPGRSGNTIYF
TGTGCCAGCAGTAACTCGCCGGGAAGGTCTGGAAACACCATATATTTT
>TRBJ2-1|TRBV29-1|NA|NA
CSSQRVRDYNEQFF
TGCAGCTCTCAGCGGGTTCGGGACTACAATGAGCAGTTCTTC
>TRBJ2-5|TRBV6-1|NA|TRBD1
CASSELTGGLETQYF
TGTGCCAGCAGTGAATTGACAGGGGGGTTGGAGACCCAGTACTTC
>TRBJ2-4|TRBV21-1|NA|NA
CASSNLGGMDIQYF
TGTGCCAGCAGCAACCTAGGGGGCATGGACATTCAGTACTTC
>TRBJ1-1|TRBV28|NA|TRBD1
CASSLGQQNTEAFF
TGTGCCAGCAGTTTGGGACAGCAGAACACTGAAGCTTTCTTT
>TRBJ2-3|TRBV18|NA|TRBD2
CASSPKLAGGPGDTQYF
TGTGCCAGCTCACCCAAACTAGCGGGGGGGCCCGGAGATACGCAGTATTTT
>TRBJ1-1|TRBV27|NA|TRBD1
CASSSVRQGMNTEAFF
TGTGCCAGCAGTTCCGTAAGACAGGGGATGAACACTGAAGCTTTCTTT
>TRBJ2-3|TRBV27|NA|TRBD2
CASRRTSGGYTDTQYF
TGTGCCAGCAGAAGGACTAGCGGGGGGTACACAGATACGCAGTATTTT
>TRBJ1-5|TRBV7-8|NA|TRBD1
CASGTGNQPQHF
TGTGCCAGCGGGACAGGCAATCAGCCCCAGCATTTT
>TRBJ2-1|TRBV27|once|NA
CASSSVGYNEQFF
TGTGCCAGCAGTTCCGTCGGTTACAATGAGCAGTTCTTC
>TRBJ1-2|TRBV30|NA|TRBD1
CAWSADRGYGYTF
TGTGCCTGGAGTGCGGACAGGGGGTATGGCTACACCTTC
>TRBJ2-2|TRBV6-2/TRBV6-3|NA|TRBD2
CASSYSSGGNTGELFF
TGTGCCAGCAGTTACTCAAGCGGGGGGAACACCGGGGAGCTGTTTTTT
>TRBJ2-7|TRBV6-1|NA|TRBD2
CASSEGGRGYEQYF
TGTGCCAGCAGTGAAGGAGGGAGGGGCTACGAGCAGTACTTC
>TRBJ2-1|TRBV29-1|NA|NA
CSGRDSRFEFF
TGCAGCGGTCGGGACTCTAGGTTCGAGTTCTTC
>TRBJ1-5|TRBV4-2|NA|TRBD1
CASSPGTGGGQPQHF
TGTGCCAGCAGCCCTGGGACAGGGGGAGGTCAGCCCCAGCATTTT
>TRBJ1-1|TRBV5-1|once|NA
CASSLDMGRTEAFF
TGCGCCAGCAGCTTGGATATGGGGCGCACTGAAGCTTTCTTT
>TRBJ1-2|TRBV28|NA|NA
CASTVGRNYGYTF
TGTGCCAGCACCGTTGGCCGTAACTATGGCTACACCTTC
>TRBJ2-7|TRBV7-5|NA|NA
CARSLAGYEQYF
TGTGCCAGAAGCTTAGCCGGCTACGAGCAGTACTTC
>TRBJ2-1|TRBV7-6|NA|NA
CASSRIGRTYNEQFF
TGTGCCAGCAGCCGAATCGGGAGAACCTACAATGAGCAGTTCTTC
>TRBJ1-2|TRBV7-9|NA|NA
CASSSDFLGFYGYTF
TGTGCCAGCAGCTCGGACTTCCTGGGGTTCTATGGCTACACCTTC
>TRBJ2-5|TRBV28|NA|NA
CASSSRSGRWKETQYF
TGTGCCAGCAGCTCGAGGTCAGGGAGGTGGAAAGAGACCCAGTACTTC
>TRBJ2-7|TRBV11-3|NA|TRBD1
CASSLTGQGVGEQYF
TGTGCCAGCAGCTTAACCGGACAGGGGGTTGGGGAGCAGTACTTC
>TRBJ2-7|TRBV19|NA|NA
CASSITLGGGEQYF
TGTGCCAGTAGTATTACACTGGGAGGTGGCGAGCAGTACTTC
>TRBJ2-1|TRBV4-3|NA|TRBD2
CASSREGLVNEQFF
TGCGCCAGCAGCCGAGAGGGACTAGTCAATGAGCAGTTCTTC
>TRBJ2-7|TRBV6-2/TRBV6-3|few|NA
CASSPFGSREQYF
TGTGCCAGCAGTCCCTTTGGGAGCCGTGAGCAGTACTTC